Presented here are 26 T cell receptor beta chains from one specimen sequenced in a study of blood T cell repertoires in COVID-19. The method was immunoSEQ multiplex PCR; TCRdb's version includes in-frame clones alone and lacks a portion of them. The sample records fewer than 250,000 clones, over 80% being singletons. Sequenced material: peripheral blood. These receptors were obtained from a woman aged 55-70 years with COVID-19, enrolled during active disease.

The rearrangement joins TRBV12-3 or TRBV12-4 to TRBJ2-3, with D tentatively TRBD1 (5 bases). Trimming left V 6 bases short and J 7 bases short, with 11 bases between. The CDR3 runs to 12 residues. CDR3 in DNA: TGTGCCAGCAGCCCGAGGACATATACGCAGTATTTT. Encoded protein: CASSPRTYTQYF.

CDR3: CANYRTGTGAGELFF. For the CDR3, the DNA is TGTGCCAACTACCGGACAGGGACTGGGGCCGGGGAGCTGTTTTTT. The gene calls are TRBV7-9 and TRBJ2-2; 8 bases are a match to TRBD1. CDR3 length equals 15 residues. J lost 6 bases, V lost 10 bases, and 13 bases had no gene match. Germline CDR1 is SEHNR and CDR2 is FQNEAQ (reference sequence). Based on the CDR3 plus reference TRBV7-9 and TRBJ2-2, the full variable domain is DTGVSQNPRHKITKRGQNVTFRCDPISEHNRLYWYRQTLGQGPEFLTYFQNEAQLEKSRLLSDRFSAERPKGSFSTLEIQRTEQGDSAMYLCANYRTGTGAGELFFGEGSRLTVL.

V usage is TRBV5-5 and J usage is TRBJ2-2; TRBD2 agrees at 10 bases. From germline, CDR1 is SGHKS and CDR2 YYEKEE (reference sequence). The V gene end was trimmed by 4 bases and the J gene end by 1 base; junction bases not matched to a gene: 7. This CDR3 has 17 amino acids. For the CDR3, the DNA is TGTGCCAGCAGCACTCACGGACTAGCGGAGAACACCGGGGAGCTGTTTTTT. It translates to CASSTHGLAENTGELFF.

The chain recombines TRBV4-1 with TRBJ1-2; D not resolved. Trimming shortened V by 0 bases and J by 1 base, and 9 bases separated the two germline ends. This CDR3 has 15 amino acids. Germline CDR1 is MGHRA and CDR2 is YSYEKL. The CDR3 DNA follows: TGCGCCAGCAGCCAAGATGCAGGCCTTAACTATGGCTACACCTTC. Its translation is CASSQDAGLNYGYTF.

This clone was detected a few times. In nucleotides, the CDR3 is TGTGCCAGCTCACCACCGCGCGGGGGACCCACAGATACGCAGTATTTT. As protein: CASSPPRGGPTDTQYF. V usage is TRBV18 and J usage is TRBJ2-3; 7 nucleotides line up with TRBD2. Per germline, CDR1 KGHSH and CDR2 LQKENI. This CDR3 has 16 amino acids. Unmatched junction bases numbered 5, after V lost 0 bases and J lost 2 bases.

The chain joins TRBV2 to TRBJ2-1; perhaps TRBD1 as D (5 bases). The CDR3 length is 14 residues. V shed 3 bases and J shed 9 bases, with 15 bases lying between them. Looked up from germline, CDR1 is SNHLY and CDR2 is FYNNEI. The CDR3 protein is CASSDPQVFAEQFF. CDR3 sequence (DNA): TGTGCCAGCAGTGACCCACAGGTATTCGCTGAGCAGTTCTTC.

The chain has TRBV6-5 and TRBJ1-5, with a possible D match to TRBD1 (6 bases). Germline V gene sequence: CDR1 MNHEY, CDR2 SVGAGI. V lost 5 bases and J 5 bases, leaving 13 bases between the germline ends. The CDR3 runs to 14 residues. The CDR3 is CASSRGGRDQPQHF. Written as DNA, the CDR3 is TGTGCCAGCAGTCGCGGGGGGCGCGATCAGCCCCAGCATTTT.

The count of this clone is one. The genes are TRBV7-8 and TRBJ1-2; possibly TRBD1 for D (5 bases). Germline V gives CDR1 SGHVS, CDR2 FQNEAQ. This CDR3 has 13 amino acids. V was clipped by 5 bases and J by 11 bases, with 18 bases between them. The CDR3 sequence: CASSQRQGRGYTF. As DNA, the CDR3 is TGTGCCAGCAGCCAACGCCAGGGTCGTGGTTACACCTTC.

This chain joins TRBV7-9 and TRBJ2-1, with D perhaps TRBD1 (5 bases). This CDR3 contains 18 residues. CDR1 and CDR2 from the germline V gene are SEHNR and FQNEAQ (reference sequence). Between the trimmed V and J ends, which lost 0 bases and 1 base, there was a span of 16 bases. The CDR3 spells CASSLAHTQGWSYNEQFF. CDR3 coding DNA: TGTGCCAGCAGCTTAGCACATACCCAGGGATGGTCCTACAATGAGCAGTTCTTC.

The gene calls are TRBV6-5 and TRBJ1-1; the D is unclear. This CDR3 contains 14 residues. Trimming cost V 7 bases and J 6 bases, with 18 bases left between them. The germline V gene encodes CDR1 MNHEY and CDR2 SVGAGI. Here the CDR3 DNA reads TGTGCCAGCACCACTTCCCCCTTCGGGTCTGAAGCTTTCTTT. Translated: CASTTSPFGSEAFF.

The chain recombines TRBV30 with TRBJ1-3; D is unresolved. The CDR3 is made up of 15 amino acids. Trimming took 5 bases from V and 0 from J, leaving 14 bases between them. Germline CDR1 is GTSNPN and CDR2 is SVGIG (reference sequence). CDR3 amino acids: CAWELPGFSGNTIYF. In DNA form, the CDR3 reads TGTGCCTGGGAACTTCCAGGATTCTCTGGAAACACCATATATTTT.

The rearrangement uses TRBV28 and TRBJ1-2; 7 nucleotides align to TRBD1. From germline, CDR1 is MDHEN and CDR2 SYDVKM. After removal of 7 bases from V and 6 bases from J, the junction contained 8 bases not matched to a gene. This CDR3 contains 13 residues. CDR3 sequence (DNA): TGTGCCAGCATTCTCTCAGGGGGAGATGGCTACACCTTC. Encoded protein: CASILSGGDGYTF.

This clone has just a few counts. This chain joins TRBV5-1 and TRBJ2-2; D is unclear. Germline loops: CDR1 SGHRS, CDR2 YFSETQ. This CDR3 spans 15 amino acids. V was clipped by 0 bases and J by 1 base, with 7 bases between them. The CDR3 DNA follows: TGCGCCAGCAGCTTGGGGCAGTTGAACACCGGGGAGCTGTTTTTT. Residues: CASSLGQLNTGELFF.

This chain joins TRBV5-4 and TRBJ1-1; D remains ambiguous. The CDR3 runs 13 residues. V lost 4 bases and J lost 7, with 14 bases in between. Germline-derived CDR1 and CDR2 are SGHNT and YYREEE (reference sequence). The CDR3 reads CASSDRRNNEAFF. The CDR3 region has the DNA TGTGCCAGCAGCGATCGCAGGAATAATGAAGCTTTCTTT.

This chain joins TRBV19 and TRBJ2-7, with 15 positions matching TRBD2. This CDR3 is 16 amino acids long. Per the germline V gene, CDR1 is LNHDA and CDR2 is SQIVND (reference sequence). V lost 4 bases to trimming and J lost 3 bases; unmatched junction nucleotides: 4. DNA of the CDR3: TGTGCCAGTAGTAGAGGACTAGCGGGAGGGTACTACGAGCAGTACTTC. Translation: CASSRGLAGGYYEQYF.

The chain employs TRBV6-1 and TRBJ1-4, with D perhaps matching TRBD1 (6 bases). V gave up 2 bases and J gave up 11 bases, with 15 bases separating them. The CDR3 has 14 residues. Germline V gives CDR1 MNHNS, CDR2 SASEGT. CDR3 sequence reads: CASSESAGTRKLFF. The CDR3 DNA follows: TGTGCCAGCAGTGAATCGGCAGGGACAAGGAAACTGTTTTTT.

The V gene is TRBV30, the J gene TRBJ1-2; 8 bases agree with TRBD1. Unmatched junction bases numbered 9, after V lost 5 bases and J lost 1 base. This CDR3 is built from 15 residues. Germline V CDR1 and CDR2: GTSNPN, SVGIG (reference sequence). CDR3 sequence: CAWVDREFYNYGYTF. CDR3 in DNA: TGTGCCTGGGTGGACAGGGAATTCTATAACTATGGCTACACCTTC.

The chain is built from TRBV5-6 and TRBJ2-3; the D gene is possibly TRBD1 (5 bases). Trimming stripped 3 bases from V and 2 bases from J, with 16 bases between. CDR1 is SGHDT and CDR2 is YYEEEE in the germline V gene. This CDR3 is 16 amino acids long. The CDR3 sequence: CASSSPPQGFTDTQYF. CDR3 nucleotides: TGTGCCAGCAGCTCCCCCCCCCAGGGTTTCACAGATACGCAGTATTTT.

The rearrangement uses TRBV4-2 and TRBJ2-7; 12 nucleotides align to TRBD2. With V trimmed by 1 base and J by 0 bases, 4 bases remained unmatched. There are 17 residues in the CDR3. Germline values: CDR1 LGHNA, CDR2 YNFKEQ. The CDR3 spells CASSQARTSGDSYEQYF. The CDR3 DNA reads as TGTGCCAGCAGCCAAGCCCGGACTAGCGGGGACTCCTACGAGCAGTACTTC.

The rearrangement uses TRBV28 and TRBJ2-2; 11 positions match TRBD2. This CDR3 contains 16 residues. Trimming at V came to 4 bases and at J to 2 bases, leaving 3 bases not matched to a gene. Looked up from germline, CDR1 is MDHEN and CDR2 is SYDVKM. The CDR3 is CASSSTSGRNTGELFF. Here the CDR3 DNA reads TGTGCCAGCAGTTCCACTAGCGGGAGAAACACCGGGGAGCTGTTTTTT.

V is TRBV19 and J is TRBJ2-3; D may be TRBD1 (6 bases). Germline V gives CDR1 LNHDA, CDR2 SQIVND (reference sequence). This CDR3 spans 14 amino acids. The germline V and J ends were trimmed by 2 bases and 2 bases, with 8 bases remaining between them. The CDR3 bases are TGTGCCAGTAGTATACGGACAGCCACAGATACGCAGTATTTT. It codes for CASSIRTATDTQYF.

This sequence joins TRBV28 and TRBJ1-1, with D possibly being TRBD1 (6 bases). The CDR3 has 15 amino acids. In germline, CDR1 is MDHEN, CDR2 SYDVKM. The V end lost 6 bases, the J end lost 1 base, and 15 bases lay between the germline ends. The CDR3 nucleotides are TGTGCCAGCAGATTACCCAGGGGTTGGAACACTGAAGCTTTCTTT. Translated, it gives CASRLPRGWNTEAFF.

For the CDR3, the DNA is TGTGCCAGCAGCTTAGGAGAGGCAACTGGAATATACACCATATATTTT. This translates into CASSLGEATGIYTIYF. The chain uses TRBV7-2 and TRBJ1-3; D ambiguous. The V gene lost 1 base and the J gene lost 8 bases, with 18 bases spanning the gap. Germline lookup yields CDR1 SGHTA and CDR2 FQGNSA. CDR3 length equals 16 residues.

This clone was counted once. V and J are TRBV2 and TRBJ2-5; 13 bases line up with TRBD2. CDR3 length: 16 residues. CDR1 SNHLY and CDR2 FYNNEI come from the germline V gene. J gave up 4 bases and V 4 bases, and 6 bases lay outside the gene matches. CDR3 coding DNA: TGTGCCAGCAGTGCTCGACTAGCGGGGGGTTCAGAGACCCAGTACTTC. As protein: CASSARLAGGSETQYF.

This rearrangement joins TRBV28 to TRBJ2-1; 11 bases match TRBD2. The V gene's germline CDR1 is MDHEN and CDR2 SYDVKM. V lost 6 bases, J lost 8 bases, and 9 bases stayed unmatched. CDR3 length equals 15 residues. CDR3 region: CASRISGRAGDEQFF. CDR3 DNA sequence: TGTGCCAGCAGGATTAGCGGGAGGGCAGGCGATGAGCAGTTCTTC.

The J gene is TRBJ1-3, the V gene TRBV19; the match to TRBD1 covers 7 bases. CDR3 size: 14 residues. The germline CDR1 and CDR2 sequences are LNHDA and SQIVND (reference sequence). V was pared by 4 bases and J by 2 bases, with 2 bases of the junction left unmatched. CDR3 bases: TGTGCCAGTAGTAAGGGGGCGGCTGGAAACACCATATATTTT. Protein sequence: CASSKGAAGNTIYF.